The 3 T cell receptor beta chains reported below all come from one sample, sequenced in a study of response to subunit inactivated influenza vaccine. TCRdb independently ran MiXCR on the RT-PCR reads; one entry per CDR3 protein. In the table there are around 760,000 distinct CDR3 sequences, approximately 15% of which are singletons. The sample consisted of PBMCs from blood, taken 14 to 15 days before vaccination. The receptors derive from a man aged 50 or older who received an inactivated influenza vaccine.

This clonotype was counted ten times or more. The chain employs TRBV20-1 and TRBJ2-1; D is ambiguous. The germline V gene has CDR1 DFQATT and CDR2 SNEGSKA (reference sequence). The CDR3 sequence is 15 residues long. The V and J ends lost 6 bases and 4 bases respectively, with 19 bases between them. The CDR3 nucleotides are TGCAGTGCAAGGGCCCGACCAGATCGTTACAATGAGCAGTTCTTC. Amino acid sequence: CSARARPDRYNEQFF.

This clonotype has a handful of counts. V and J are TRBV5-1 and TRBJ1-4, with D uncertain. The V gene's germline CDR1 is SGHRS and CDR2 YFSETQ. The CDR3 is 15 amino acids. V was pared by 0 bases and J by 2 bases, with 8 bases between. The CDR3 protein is CASSLELRTNEKLFF. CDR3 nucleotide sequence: TGCGCCAGCAGCTTGGAGCTGCGGACTAATGAAAAACTGTTTTTT.

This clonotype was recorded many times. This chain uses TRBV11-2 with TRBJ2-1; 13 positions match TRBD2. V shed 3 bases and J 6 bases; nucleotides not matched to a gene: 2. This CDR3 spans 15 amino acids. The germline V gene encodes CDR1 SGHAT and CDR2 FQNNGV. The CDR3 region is CASSFGTSGVNEQFF. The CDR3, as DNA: TGTGCCAGCAGCTTCGGGACTAGCGGGGTCAATGAGCAGTTCTTC. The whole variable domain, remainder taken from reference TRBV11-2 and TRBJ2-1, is EAGVAQSPRYKIIEKRQSVAFWCNPISGHATLYWYQQILGQGPKLLIQFQNNGVVDDSQLPKDRFSAERLKGVDSTLKIQPAKLEDSAVYLCASSFGTSGVNEQFFGPGTRLTVL.